Below are 2 T cell receptor beta chains sequenced from a single sample in a study of T cell responses to AZD1222 COVID-19 vaccine. Assay used: immunoSEQ multiplex PCR; TCRdb lists only in-frame clones, some missing. The repertoire has 98,000 or so clones, roughly 92% of them found once; the top ten carry approximately 4.7%. The starting material was peripheral blood, obtained on day 0 of AZD1222 vaccination. The receptors here all came from an adult in good health.

A remark on this clone: One end of the junction varies from germline; a read error may be responsible. The V gene is TRBV3-1 (or the pseudogene TRBV3-2), the J gene TRBJ2-4; tentative D call: TRBD2 (6 bases). The CDR3 totals 12 residues. The germline V gene has CDR1 LGHDT and CDR2 YNNKEL (reference sequence). The DNA of the CDR3 is TGTGCCAGCAGCCAAGATTGGCGGGATTGGTATTTC. Encoded protein: CASSQDWRDWYF.

The rearrangement uses TRBV7-9 and TRBJ1-2, with a weak D call TRBD1 (5 bases). This CDR3 is built from 16 residues. Per germline, CDR1 SEHNR and CDR2 FQNEAQ (reference sequence). V was pared by 1 base and J by 6 bases, with 18 bases between. Here the CDR3 reads CASSLEERGGLHGYTF. CDR3 DNA sequence: TGTGCCAGCAGCTTAGAAGAAAGGGGAGGACTACATGGCTACACCTTC. The full variable domain, its missing parts supplied by reference TRBV7-9 and TRBJ1-2, is DTGVSQNPRHKITKRGQNVTFRCDPISEHNRLYWYRQTLGQGPEFLTYFQNEAQLEKSRLLSDRFSAERPKGSFSTLEIQRTEQGDSAMYLCASSLEERGGLHGYTFGSGTRLTVV.